One and the same sample provided the 29 T cell receptor beta chains below, sequenced in a study of cytomegalovirus exposure and HLA in healthy donors. The PCR used 60 Vbeta and 13 Jbeta primers. The protocol was immunoSEQ multiplex PCR, while the TCRdb copy is restricted to in-frame clones and leaves out a portion. The data hold roughly 120,000 clones, with approximately 71% observed a single time. Sequenced: PBMCs. The receptors were sampled from a woman aged 70-85 years in good health and CMV-seropositive.

The chain links TRBV7-6 to TRBJ1-4; TRBD1 matches 9 bases. The CDR3 has 15 residues. The V gene end was trimmed by 4 bases and the J gene end by 9 bases; junction bases not matched to a gene: 9. The germline gives CDR1 SGHVS, CDR2 FNYEAQ. The CDR3 DNA reads TGTGCCAGCAGCTCTAGACAGGGGGTCGCGAAAAAACTGTTTTTT. Encoded protein: CASSSRQGVAKKLFF.

This clone was seen a handful of times. The V call is TRBV5-1, the J call TRBJ1-2; 11 positions match TRBD1. Per germline, CDR1 SGHRS and CDR2 YFSETQ. This CDR3 has 16 residues. V dropped 0 bases and J dropped 6; count of bases not matched to a gene: 7. In DNA, the CDR3 is TGCGCCAGCAGCTTGGCGGGGACAGGGGGAAAGGATGGCTACACCTTC. Translation gives CASSLAGTGGKDGYTF.

The V call is TRBV5-1, the J call TRBJ2-1; 12 bases match TRBD2. Germline CDR1 SGHRS, CDR2 YFSETQ. V lost 0 bases to trimming and J lost 5 bases; unmatched junction nucleotides: 9. This CDR3 comprises 18 residues. The CDR3 reads CASSLVTSGGPGDNEQFF. DNA for the CDR3: TGCGCCAGCAGCTTGGTTACTAGCGGGGGGCCTGGGGACAATGAGCAGTTCTTC.

The chain uses TRBV23-1 and TRBJ2-2; unclear D gene. TRBV23-1 is an ORF; its function is uncertain. Trimming removed 6 bases from V and 3 bases from J, with 20 bases in between. This CDR3 has 17 amino acids. CDR3 nucleotide sequence: TGCGCCAGCAGCCCCCCAGTTTATCGTCCGCACACCGGGGAGCTGTTTTTT. Translated: CASSPPVYRPHTGELFF.

The chain links TRBV19 to TRBJ2-3; D gene uncertain. The CDR3 has 13 amino acids. Trimming shortened V by 5 bases and J by 1 base, and 7 bases separated the two germline ends. The germline V gene has CDR1 LNHDA and CDR2 SQIVND (reference sequence). Written as DNA, the CDR3 is TGTGCCAGTAGTGACCGGGGCACAGATACGCAGTATTTT. Translation gives CASSDRGTDTQYF. Looking up the rest from reference TRBV19 and TRBJ2-3 gives the full variable domain: DGGITQSPKYLFRKEGQNVTLSCEQNLNHDAMYWYRQDPGQGLRLIYYSQIVNDFQKGDIAEGYSVSREKKESFPLTVTSAQKNPTAFYLCASSDRGTDTQYFGPGTRLTVL.

The rearrangement joins TRBV13 to TRBJ1-6; D is unresolved. This CDR3 region has 16 residues. The V end lost 3 bases, the J end lost 5 bases, and 14 bases lay between the germline ends. Germline values: CDR1 PRHDT, CDR2 FYEKMQ (reference sequence). The chain's CDR3 is CASSFRQNRNNSPLHF. The CDR3 DNA follows: TGTGCCAGCAGCTTCCGACAAAATCGGAATAATTCACCCCTCCACTTT. Full variable domain (rest looked up from reference TRBV13 and TRBJ1-6): AAGVIQSPRHLIKEKRETATLKCYPIPRHDTVYWYQQGPGQDPQFLISFYEKMQSDKGSIPDRFSAQQFSDYHSELNMSSLELGDSALYFCASSFRQNRNNSPLHFGNGTRLTVT.

The chain carries TRBV10-3 and TRBJ2-5; no definite D call. The CDR3 contains 14 residues. V shed 3 bases and J shed 5 bases, with 13 bases lying between them. Germline V gene data show CDR1 as ENHRY and CDR2 as SYGVKD. In DNA form, the CDR3 reads TGTGCCATCAGTGAAGGAATCGCCGGGGAGACCCAGTACTTC. It codes for CAISEGIAGETQYF.

The chain joins TRBV6-1 to TRBJ1-1; tentative D call: TRBD1 (6 bases). Germline V gene lookup returns CDR1 MNHNS and CDR2 SASEGT. The CDR3 totals 15 residues. Trimming pared 6 bases from V and 2 bases from J, leaving 16 bases between. The CDR3: CASRLGRGGNTEAFF. CDR3 DNA: TGTGCCAGCAGGCTGGGGAGGGGGGGCAACACTGAAGCTTTCTTT.

The chain carries TRBV5-6 and TRBJ2-7, with no clear D. Trimming took off 0 bases at V and 0 bases at J, with 4 bases between the two ends. The length of the CDR3 is 13 residues. From germline, CDR1 is SGHDT and CDR2 YYEEEE. This CDR3 is CASSLVHSYEQYF. CDR3 in DNA: TGTGCCAGCAGCTTGGTTCACTCCTACGAGCAGTACTTC.

The chain links TRBV25-1 to TRBJ2-1, with TRBD2 as a possible D gene (6 bases). Germline CDR1 reads MGHDK; CDR2 reads SYGVNS. The V end lost 1 base, the J end lost 8 bases, and 18 bases lay between the germline ends. The CDR3 totals 16 residues. The CDR3 region has the DNA TGTGCCAGCAGTGAATCGGCGAGGGGAGGAGGTGATGAGCAGTTCTTC. Translation: CASSESARGGGDEQFF.

The chain joins TRBV10-3 to TRBJ1-1, with a tentative D call TRBD1 (6 bases). The CDR3 totals 12 residues. V was pared by 11 bases and J by 1 base, with 11 bases between. CDR1 and CDR2 from the germline V gene are ENHRY and SYGVKD. CDR3 sequence reads: CASGQSNTEAFF. CDR3 in DNA: TGTGCCTCCGGACAGTCGAACACTGAAGCTTTCTTT.

V is TRBV5-6 and J is TRBJ2-7, with D perhaps matching TRBD2 (6 bases). The germline V gene encodes CDR1 SGHDT and CDR2 YYEEEE. Trimming shortened V by 4 bases and J by 2 bases, and 16 bases separated the two germline ends. CDR3 size: 15 residues. The CDR3 region is CASSARDSPPYEQYF. CDR3 bases: TGTGCCAGCAGCGCACGGGACTCGCCGCCCTACGAGCAGTACTTC.

The J gene is TRBJ2-5, the V gene TRBV9, with a possible D match to TRBD2 (7 bases). Trimming removed 3 bases from V and 4 bases from J, with 19 bases in between. CDR1 SGDLS and CDR2 YYNGEE come from the germline V gene. The CDR3 extends over 16 amino acids. This chain's CDR3 is CASSAGGGGLGETQYF. The CDR3 nucleotides are TGTGCCAGCAGCGCCGGAGGGGGGGGCCTGGGAGAGACCCAGTACTTC.

In this sample, this clone turned up once. J is TRBJ2-3 and V is TRBV10-1; 9 nucleotides align to TRBD2. This CDR3 comprises 17 residues. Looked up from germline, CDR1 is WNHNN and CDR2 is SYGVQD (reference sequence). The junction had 4 bases not matched to a gene; V was cut back by 0 bases and J by 0 bases. This CDR3 reads CASSESISGGSTDTQYF. The CDR3 bases are TGCGCCAGCAGTGAGTCAATTAGCGGGGGAAGCACAGATACGCAGTATTTT.

The chain links TRBV6-1 to TRBJ2-7; D is perhaps TRBD2 (7 bases). CDR3 length: 15 amino acids. Trimming took 2 bases from V and 4 from J, leaving 15 bases between them. From germline, CDR1 is MNHNS and CDR2 SASEGT. The CDR3 nucleotides read TGTGCCAGCAGTGAACCGGGCGGGGGCCCTTACGAGCAGTACTTC. It yields the protein CASSEPGGGPYEQYF.

This clone was counted between two and nine times. V usage is TRBV11-2 and J usage is TRBJ1-2, with D uncertain. CDR1 and CDR2 from the germline V gene are SGHAT and FQNNGV. The CDR3 loop spans 12 amino acids. Trimming pared 4 bases from V and 3 bases from J, leaving 6 bases between. CDR3 in amino acids: CASSSGDYGYTF. The CDR3 DNA reads TGTGCCAGCAGCTCCGGGGACTATGGCTACACCTTC.

This chain uses TRBV9 with TRBJ1-1; 7 positions match TRBD1. Germline trimming cut 1 base from V and 4 bases from J; bases unmatched to any gene: 7. This CDR3 comprises 15 residues. The germline V gene encodes CDR1 SGDLS and CDR2 YYNGEE. CDR3 in DNA: TGTGCCAGCAGCGTAAGGGACAGTAAAGGCACTGAAGCTTTCTTT. It specifies CASSVRDSKGTEAFF.

This clone has just a few counts. The J gene is TRBJ2-1, the V gene TRBV6-6; TRBD2 aligns across 8 bases. With V trimmed by 0 bases and J by 3 bases, 4 bases remained unmatched. This CDR3 region has 16 residues. Germline CDR1 and CDR2: MNHNY and SVGAGI (reference sequence). This chain's CDR3 is CASSYSNGGVYNEQFF. DNA of the CDR3: TGTGCCAGCAGTTACTCGAACGGGGGGGTCTACAATGAGCAGTTCTTC.

The chain couples TRBV19 to TRBJ2-3; D remains unclear. V lost 8 bases to trimming and J lost 0 bases, with 9 bases between them. This CDR3 has 13 amino acids. CDR1 LNHDA and CDR2 SQIVND come from the germline V gene (reference sequence). The CDR3 DNA follows: TGTGCCAGTTGCCACTCTAGCACAGATACGCAGTATTTT. Residues: CASCHSSTDTQYF. The whole variable domain, filled in from reference TRBV19 and TRBJ2-3, reads DGGITQSPKYLFRKEGQNVTLSCEQNLNHDAMYWYRQDPGQGLRLIYYSQIVNDFQKGDIAEGYSVSREKKESFPLTVTSAQKNPTAFYLCASCHSSTDTQYFGPGTRLTVL.

This sequence joins TRBV30 and TRBJ1-5; 10 nucleotides line up with TRBD1. Germline CDR1 GTSNPN, CDR2 SVGIG (reference sequence). The CDR3 length is 14 residues. V was pared by 1 base and J by 6 bases, with 3 bases of the junction left unmatched. This CDR3 reads CAWSAGDRGQPQHF. The CDR3 DNA reads TGTGCCTGGAGTGCTGGGGACAGGGGTCAGCCCCAGCATTTT.

This chain connects TRBV11-2 to TRBJ2-2; 10 positions agree with TRBD2. The CDR3 contains 15 residues. V shed 1 base and J 6 bases; nucleotides not matched to a gene: 2. The germline gives CDR1 SGHAT, CDR2 FQNNGV. In DNA, the CDR3 is TGTGCCAGCAGCTTAGTAGCGGGGGGCGCCGGGGAGCTGTTTTTT. This codes for CASSLVAGGAGELFF.

V is TRBV4-2 and J is TRBJ1-2, with unresolved D. Trimming removed 0 bases from V and 8 bases from J, with 16 bases in between. CDR3 size: 15 residues. Germline assignment: CDR1 LGHNA and CDR2 YNFKEQ. The CDR3 protein is CASSQETAGGRGYTF. The CDR3 coding sequence is TGTGCCAGCAGCCAAGAGACGGCGGGAGGGAGAGGCTACACCTTC.

V usage is TRBV2 and J usage is TRBJ1-3; TRBD1 matches 7 bases. After removal of 1 base from V and 0 bases from J, the junction contained 6 bases not matched to a gene. This CDR3 is built from 17 residues. Germline values: CDR1 SNHLY, CDR2 FYNNEI. The chain's CDR3 is CASSEGDSLSSGNTIYF. The CDR3 DNA reads as TGTGCCAGCAGTGAAGGGGACAGTCTCAGCTCTGGAAACACCATATATTTT.

The J gene is TRBJ2-1, the V gene TRBV25-1, with 9 bases matching TRBD1. V was clipped by 4 bases and J by 6 bases; unmatched bases: 4. Germline V gives CDR1 MGHDK, CDR2 SYGVNS. This CDR3 spans 14 amino acids. The DNA of the CDR3 is TGTGCCAGCAGTGGGGACAGGGTGGGCAATGAGCAGTTCTTC. Translating gives CASSGDRVGNEQFF.

This clone has only a few counts. The rearrangement joins TRBV4-3 to TRBJ1-5, with a weak D call TRBD1 (6 bases). In germline, CDR1 is LGHNA, CDR2 YSLEER. With 1 base removed from V and 6 bases from J, the gap between germline ends came to 10 bases. There are 14 residues in the CDR3. The CDR3 nucleotides read TGCGCCAGCAGCCAAGGGGGGGGCGGTCAGCCCCAGCATTTT. This encodes CASSQGGGGQPQHF.

This clone was seen once. In DNA, the CDR3 is TGTGCCAGCAGGAGGACAGGTGGGGCCAACGTCCTGACTTTC. Its protein is CASRRTGGANVLTF. This chain uses TRBV6-5 with TRBJ2-6, with 7 bases fitting TRBD1. The germline gives CDR1 MNHEY, CDR2 SVGAGI. CDR3 length equals 14 residues. The V gene end was trimmed by 6 bases and the J gene end by 3 bases; junction bases not matched to a gene: 2.

This clone was counted at least ten times. This sequence joins TRBV6-4 and TRBJ2-1; a possible D gene is TRBD2 (5 bases). Germline V gene sequence: CDR1 MRHNA, CDR2 SNTAGT. This CDR3 region has 14 residues. Trimming took off 7 bases at V and 8 bases at J, with 18 bases between the two ends. The CDR3 protein is CASKPGNERDEQFF. In nucleotides, the CDR3 is TGTGCCAGCAAGCCGGGGAACGAACGGGATGAGCAGTTCTTC.

The CDR3 region has the DNA TGTGCCTGGAGGGGACAGGGGAGACACGAGCAGTACTTC. This gives the protein CAWRGQGRHEQYF. The rearrangement links TRBV30 to TRBJ2-7, with 10 bases matching TRBD1. There are 13 residues in the CDR3. J gave up 5 bases and V 3 bases, and 4 bases lay outside the gene matches. Germline V lookup: CDR1 GTSNPN, CDR2 SVGIG (reference sequence).

This chain uses TRBV6-6 with TRBJ2-2; TRBD1 agrees at 9 bases. CDR1 is MNHNY, CDR2 SVGAGI, per germline (reference sequence). There are 15 residues in the CDR3. V shed 4 bases and J 4 bases; nucleotides not matched to a gene: 4. This CDR3 reads CASSSTGGGTGELFF. The CDR3 DNA reads as TGTGCCAGCAGTTCGACAGGGGGGGGCACCGGGGAGCTGTTTTTT.